This T cell receptor beta chain was found in a study of T-cell memory formation after mild COVID-19. V shed 4 bases and J 4 bases; nucleotides not matched to a gene: 6. The CDR3 runs to 15 residues. The study's findings and limits: Whereas later expanders leaned CD4+, clones contracting day 15 to 85 showed a balanced CD4/CD8 makeup.

With respect to this clonotype: No antigen is known for it.

TCR alpha and TCR beta cDNA libraries carrying sample barcodes and UMIs came from 5'RACE with constant-segment primers. TCRdb independently ran MiXCR on the 5' RACE reads; one entry per CDR3 protein. The table records a few hundred thousand distinct CDR3 sequences, about a sixth of them present only once. The J gene is TRBJ1-1, the V gene TRBV12-3 or TRBV12-4; TRBD1 matches 10 bases. The source is a man aged 18-30 years who had mild COVID-19 (a few samples of this study predate the infection). Cell type and time point are not known. Sample: PBMCs or a T cell subset sorted from them (not recorded which). The CDR3 coding sequence is TGTGCCAGCAGTTCCGACAGGGGGCTTGGCACTGAAGCTTTCTTT. As protein: CASSSDRGLGTEAFF.